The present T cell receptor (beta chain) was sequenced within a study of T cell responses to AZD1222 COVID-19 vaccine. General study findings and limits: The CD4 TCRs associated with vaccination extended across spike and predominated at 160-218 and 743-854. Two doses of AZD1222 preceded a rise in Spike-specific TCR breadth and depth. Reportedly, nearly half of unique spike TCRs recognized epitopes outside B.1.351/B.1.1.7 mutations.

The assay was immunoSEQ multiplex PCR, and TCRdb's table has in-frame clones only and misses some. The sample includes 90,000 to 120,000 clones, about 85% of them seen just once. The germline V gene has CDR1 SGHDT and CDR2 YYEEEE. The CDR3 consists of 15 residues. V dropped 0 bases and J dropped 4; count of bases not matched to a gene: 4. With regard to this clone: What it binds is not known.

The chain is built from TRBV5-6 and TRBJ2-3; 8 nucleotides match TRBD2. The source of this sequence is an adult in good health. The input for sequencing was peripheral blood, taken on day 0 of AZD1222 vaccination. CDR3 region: CASSLAGGSADTQYF. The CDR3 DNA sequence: TGTGCCAGCAGCTTGGCGGGAGGGAGCGCAGATACGCAGTATTTT. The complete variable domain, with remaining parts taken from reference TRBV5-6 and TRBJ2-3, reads DAGVTQSPTHLIKTRGQQVTLRCSPKSGHDTVSWYQQALGQGPQFIFQYYEEEERQRGNFPDRFSGHQFPNYSSELNVNALLLGDSALYLCASSLAGGSADTQYFGPGTRLTVL.